This T cell receptor (beta chain) was captured in a study of memory CD4+ T cells and cytomegalovirus serostatus. This CDR3 spans 14 amino acids. Germline V gives CDR1 GTSNPN, CDR2 SVGIG (reference sequence). V shed 4 bases and J 4 bases; nucleotides not matched to a gene: 9. Single viable CD3+CD4+CD8-CD45RO+ cells were sorted as the memory CD4+ T cells. Here immunoSEQ multiplex PCR was the method, and the copy in TCRdb shows in-frame clones only, minus some. The sample consists of approximately 61,000 clones, about 81% of them appearing once. Whole-study findings and limits: Each of approximately 69 CMV-associated TCRbeta sequences occurred in one to five individuals. Repertoires predicted CMV serostatus with median bootstrapped AUC of about 0.95. Suggested: most of the CMV-linked TCR signature lies in CD4+ memory cells.

A word on this clone: What it recognizes is unknown.

The origin of this receptor is an adult in good health and CMV-seronegative. Sequenced: memory CD4+ T cells from blood. The chain recombines TRBV30 with TRBJ1-2, with TRBD1 matching over 7 bases. CDR3 amino acids: CAWIRGARSYGYTF. In nucleotides, the CDR3 is TGTGCCTGGATCAGGGGGGCGAGGAGCTATGGCTACACCTTC.